The source of this TCR beta chain is a study of blood T cell repertoires in COVID-19. For the study at large: Collection of acute and convalescent COVID-19 samples took place in the United States, Italy and Spain. The analysed material was cDNA or gDNA that came from T cells, B-cell-depleted T cells, or PBMCs.

The germline V gene has CDR1 SGHTA and CDR2 FQGTGA. This CDR3 has 14 residues. V was trimmed by 4 bases and J by 15 bases, leaving 19 bases between them. Clones were read by immunoSEQ multiplex PCR, and TCRdb kept only the in-frame ones, dropping some. The data contain 28,000 or so clones, around 87% of them singletons. This receptor was identified in a man in his sixties or seventies with acute or convalescent COVID-19. The chain recombines TRBV7-3 with TRBJ2-6, with a possible D match to TRBD1 (6 bases). Sequenced sample: peripheral blood. The CDR3 DNA follows: TGTGCCAGCAGCTCCCGGACAGCTCCTCTGGCCCTGACTTTC. Translating gives CASSSRTAPLALTF. The entire variable domain, with the rest obtained from reference TRBV7-3 and TRBJ2-6, is as follows: GAGVSQTPSNKVTEKGKYVELRCDPISGHTALYWYRQSLGQGPEFLIYFQGTGAADDSGLPNDRFFAVRPEGSVSTLKIQRTERGDSAVYLCASSSRTAPLALTFGAGSRLTVL.